This T cell receptor beta chain was sequenced during a study of beta chain features in type 1 diabetes. The V segment lost 6 bases and the J segment 3 bases; nucleotides outside the gene matches: 4. The CDR3 consists of 12 residues. CDR1 is SQVTM, CDR2 ANQGSEA, per germline. Reverse transcription of all isolated RNA meant that expressed TCRB transcripts were sequenced. Sequenced by immunoSEQ multiplex PCR; TCRdb stores in-frame clones only, minus some. Here the sample spans a few hundred thousand clones, less than 15% being singletons. Broader study findings: Within patients, naive, central memory and Treg TCRB repertoires seemed more similar than within healthy donors. In all four CD4+ subsets, TCRB CDR3 length was significantly, moderately reduced in type 1 diabetes. There were fewer insertions and more deletions at the VDJ junctions of type 1 diabetes patients.

Purity (above 98%) was reached by all sorted populations. About this clone itself: Its antigen is undetermined.

The sequence came from a woman in her late teens or twenties in good health. The gene calls are TRBV29-1 and TRBJ1-1, with 7 bases fitting TRBD1. Sequenced sample: naive CD4+ T cells from blood. The CDR3, as DNA: TGCAGCGTATTCAGGGGGGACACTGAAGCTTTCTTT. This translates into CSVFRGDTEAFF.